Each of the 13 T cell receptor beta chains below was sequenced from the same sample in a study of T cell changes during pregnancy in multiple sclerosis. Method: immunoSEQ multiplex PCR; TCRdb's copy keeps in-frame clones and lacks some. The sample holds 55,000 to 70,000 clones, about nine tenths seen once. The sample was CD4+ T cells from peripheral blood mononuclear cells, taken in the third trimester of pregnancy. The receptors derive from a female donor with multiple sclerosis, enrolled in a pregnancy study.

CDR3 in amino acids: CASSRDIGPYEQYF. In nucleotides, the CDR3 is TGTGCCAGCAGCCGGGACATCGGTCCCTACGAGCAGTACTTC. The chain couples TRBV11-2 to TRBJ2-7, with a tentative D call TRBD1 (6 bases). Trimming cost V 5 bases and J 2 bases, with 13 bases left between them. The CDR3 spans 14 residues. The V gene's germline CDR1 is SGHAT and CDR2 FQNNGV.

V and J are TRBV7-9 and TRBJ2-7, with 7 positions matching TRBD2. J was trimmed by 2 bases and V by 5 bases; bases with no gene match: 6. This CDR3 region has 14 residues. Germline CDR1 SEHNR, CDR2 FQNEAQ (reference sequence). CDR3 loop: CASSARGLTYEQYF. The CDR3 region has the DNA TGTGCCAGCAGCGCGCGGGGACTAACCTACGAGCAGTACTTC. The full variable domain, rest sourced from reference TRBV7-9 and TRBJ2-7, is DTGVSQNPRHKITKRGQNVTFRCDPISEHNRLYWYRQTLGQGPEFLTYFQNEAQLEKSRLLSDRFSAERPKGSFSTLEIQRTEQGDSAMYLCASSARGLTYEQYFGPGTRLTVT.

On this clone: Sequence at one end of the junction differs from germline and may be a read error. This chain uses TRBV5-1 with TRBJ1-2; D not resolved. CDR1 and CDR2 from the germline V gene are SGHRS and YFSETQ. The CDR3 consists of 12 residues. This chain's CDR3 is CASSLDGERRAF. For the CDR3, the DNA is TGCGCCAGCAGCTTGGACGGGGAAAGAAGGGCCTTC.

The rearrangement links TRBV6-5 to TRBJ1-3; no clear D gene. The CDR3 contains 15 residues. Trimming left V 2 bases short and J 2 bases short, with 10 bases between. CDR1 is MNHEY, CDR2 SVGAGI, per germline. Here the CDR3 DNA reads TGTGCCAGCAGTTACGGTACAGCGGCTGGAAACACCATATATTTT. Amino acid sequence: CASSYGTAAGNTIYF.

The rearrangement joins TRBV25-1 to TRBJ1-6; a possible D gene is TRBD1 (5 bases). This CDR3 has 13 amino acids. Germline loops: CDR1 MGHDK, CDR2 SYGVNS. Trimming shortened V by 2 bases and J by 11 bases, and 10 bases separated the two germline ends. This chain's CDR3 is CASSEMTVTPLHF. The CDR3 bases are TGTGCCAGCAGTGAAATGACAGTTACACCCCTCCACTTT.

By sample share, this clone is medium-sized. The J gene is TRBJ1-2, the V gene TRBV15; the match to TRBD1 covers 9 bases. Trimming removed 5 bases from V and 8 bases from J; junction bases left unmatched: 9. The CDR3 extends over 14 amino acids. Germline-derived CDR1 and CDR2 are LNHNV and YYDKDF (reference sequence). The CDR3 is CATSYRTGEEGYTF. DNA of the CDR3: TGTGCCACCAGCTACAGGACAGGGGAGGAAGGCTACACCTTC.

The genes are TRBV7-2 and TRBJ1-3; D unclear. CDR1 and CDR2 from the germline V gene are SGHTA and FQGNSA. V shed 4 bases and J shed 0 bases, with 4 bases lying between them. The CDR3 is 13 amino acids. The CDR3, as DNA: TGTGCCAGCAGCTCAGGCTCTGGAAACACCATATATTTT. This gives the protein CASSSGSGNTIYF.

J is TRBJ2-1 and V is TRBV15; 14 bases match TRBD2. J was trimmed by 7 bases and V by 3 bases; bases with no gene match: 5. CDR1 is LNHNV and CDR2 is YYDKDF in the germline V gene (reference sequence). CDR3 length: 16 amino acids. CDR3 sequence: CATSRGTSGSENEQFF. CDR3 nucleotides: TGTGCCACCAGCAGGGGGACTAGCGGGAGTGAGAATGAGCAGTTCTTC.

The chain uses TRBV2 and TRBJ2-3, with a weak D call TRBD1 (6 bases). Trimming took 3 bases from V and 2 from J, leaving 9 bases between them. Germline V gene lookup returns CDR1 SNHLY and CDR2 FYNNEI. CDR3 size: 14 residues. Here the CDR3 DNA reads TGTGCCAGCAGTGAGCAGGGGCTCACAGATACGCAGTATTTT. It is translated as CASSEQGLTDTQYF.

The J gene is TRBJ1-1, the V gene TRBV18; no definite D call. The length of the CDR3 is 13 residues. Germline V gives CDR1 KGHSH, CDR2 LQKENI. V lost 3 bases to trimming and J lost 1 base, with 6 bases between them. CDR3 bases: TGTGCCAGCTCACCGAGGCAGAACACTGAAGCTTTCTTT. Translation gives CASSPRQNTEAFF.

The V and J genes are TRBV18 and TRBJ1-5; 7 positions match TRBD1. The CDR3 has 14 amino acids. Per the germline V gene, CDR1 is KGHSH and CDR2 is LQKENI. V lost 5 bases to trimming and J lost 7 bases; unmatched junction nucleotides: 8. The CDR3 loop is CASSETGKNQPQHF. The CDR3 DNA reads as TGTGCCAGCTCAGAGACAGGGAAGAACCAGCCCCAGCATTTT.

This chain joins TRBV10-2 and TRBJ2-7; D gene ambiguous. The CDR3 runs 13 residues. Trimming pared 6 bases from V and 2 bases from J, leaving 11 bases between. The V gene's germline CDR1 is WSHSY and CDR2 SAAADI. Here the CDR3 reads CASRRPRAYEQYF. For the CDR3, the DNA is TGCGCCAGCAGACGGCCCCGGGCCTACGAGCAGTACTTC.

V usage is TRBV6-1 and J usage is TRBJ1-5; 7 nucleotides agree with TRBD1. The CDR3 runs to 16 residues. V dropped 2 bases and J dropped 0; count of bases not matched to a gene: 4. The V gene's germline CDR1 is MNHNS and CDR2 SASEGT. The CDR3 loop reads CASSESTGYSNQPQHF. CDR3 nucleotides: TGTGCCAGCAGTGAATCGACAGGGTATAGCAATCAGCCCCAGCATTTT.